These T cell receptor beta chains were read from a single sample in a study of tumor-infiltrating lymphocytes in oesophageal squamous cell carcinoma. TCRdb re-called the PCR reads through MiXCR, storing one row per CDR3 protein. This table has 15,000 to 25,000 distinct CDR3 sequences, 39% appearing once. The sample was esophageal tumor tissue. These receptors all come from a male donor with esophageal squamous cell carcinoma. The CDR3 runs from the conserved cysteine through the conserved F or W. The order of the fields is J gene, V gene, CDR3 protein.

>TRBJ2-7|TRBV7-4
CASSLGQVGSPLHF
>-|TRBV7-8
CASSLVPATGPYGYTF
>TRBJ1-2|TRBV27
CASSFGGGYGYTF
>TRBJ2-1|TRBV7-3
CASSLTAGNEQFF
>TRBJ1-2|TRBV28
CASSFITGDGGYTF
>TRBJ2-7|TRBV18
CASSPPGRDNEQYF
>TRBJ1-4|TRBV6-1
CAVAVRTANEKLFF
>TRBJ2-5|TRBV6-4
CASSQLAGETQYF
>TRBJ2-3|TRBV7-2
CASSFGLAGSGELYF
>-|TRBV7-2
CASSFAYYEQYF
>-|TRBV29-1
CSVPTYNEQYF
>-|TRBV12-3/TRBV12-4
CASSTGSLGYGYTF
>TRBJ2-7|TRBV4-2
CASSQEELAGRVGQSYEQYF
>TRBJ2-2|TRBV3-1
CASSPHTSSGELFF
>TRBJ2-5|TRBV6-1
CASSGGPGPETQYF
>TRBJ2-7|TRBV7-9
CASTYARGEQYF
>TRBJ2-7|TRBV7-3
CASRPSGGAYF
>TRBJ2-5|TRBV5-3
CASSLRENTGELYF
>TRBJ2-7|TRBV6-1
CASAGTGGGYEQYF
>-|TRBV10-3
CAISGQGIYNEQFF
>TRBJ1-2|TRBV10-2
CASSGQGAGGYTF
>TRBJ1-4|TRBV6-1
CASRRDRGQEKLFF
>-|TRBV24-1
CATSDPQGLERNEQFF
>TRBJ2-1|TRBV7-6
CASSLAAESYNEQFF
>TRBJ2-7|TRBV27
CASSPRWSSYEQYF
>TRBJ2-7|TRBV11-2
CASSLSPQATGYEQYF
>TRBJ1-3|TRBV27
CASKREGFSGNTIYF
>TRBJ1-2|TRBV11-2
CASSLLGGGYTF
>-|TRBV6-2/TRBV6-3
CASSSRGLAHNEQYF
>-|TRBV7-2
CASSPSQSLYNEQFF
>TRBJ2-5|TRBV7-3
CASSLTWLAGYNEQYF
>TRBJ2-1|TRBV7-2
CASSSLNEQFF
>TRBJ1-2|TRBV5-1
CASSLALTGNYGYTF
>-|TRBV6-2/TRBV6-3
CASRLGGSGANVLTF
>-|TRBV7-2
CASSSGQHNEQFF
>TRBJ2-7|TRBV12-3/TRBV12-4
CASRGAPGTGSYEQYF
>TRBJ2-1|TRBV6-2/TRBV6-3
CASRPTGQGARSRSNEQFF
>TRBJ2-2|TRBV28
CASSFRTGELFF
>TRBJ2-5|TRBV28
CASSSHLRQTRNEETQYF
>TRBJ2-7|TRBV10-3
CATAGLAGYEQYF
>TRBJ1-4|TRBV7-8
CASSFSGLRNEKLFF
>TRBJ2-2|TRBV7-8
CASSLALESTGELFF
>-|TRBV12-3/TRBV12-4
CASSSDSEDEQYF
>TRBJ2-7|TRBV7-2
CASSPYRGVEQYF
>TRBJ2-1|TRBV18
CASSPKQVQGGGNEQFF
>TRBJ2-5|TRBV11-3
CASSLADNEQYF
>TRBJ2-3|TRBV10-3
CAIRGTSGIPDTQYF
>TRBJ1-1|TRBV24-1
CATSDFGDRGTFF
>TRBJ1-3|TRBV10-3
CAISDRTGERSGNTIYF
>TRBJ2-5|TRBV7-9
CASSALAGVGETQYF
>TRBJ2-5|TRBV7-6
CASSLGYGEEAQYF
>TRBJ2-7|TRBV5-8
CASSIHRGSYEQYF
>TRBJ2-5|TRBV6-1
CASSTGQAGEETQYF